What follows are 16 T cell receptor beta chains derived from one specimen sequenced in a study of technical replicates of blood from a handful of donors. Sequencing used immunoSEQ multiplex PCR; TCRdb keeps in-frame clones, though not all of them. The sample yields around 68,000 clones, 95% to 97% seen once. The specimen was T cells isolated from PBMCs. The receptors come from a human donor in good health.

This rearrangement joins TRBV4-1 to TRBJ1-1; D may be TRBD1 (6 bases). CDR3 size: 16 residues. V lost 2 bases to trimming and J lost 3 bases, with 16 bases between them. Germline assignment: CDR1 MGHRA and CDR2 YSYEKL. CDR3 protein: CASSQRSGGLDTEAFF. The CDR3 DNA reads TGCGCCAGCAGCCAAAGATCGGGGGGCCTGGACACTGAAGCTTTCTTT.

The chain combines TRBV19 with TRBJ2-7, with 8 positions matching TRBD2. Losses at the gene ends were 3 bases for V and 3 bases for J; bases not matched to a gene: 7. The CDR3 length is 15 residues. Per the germline V gene, CDR1 is LNHDA and CDR2 is SQIVND (reference sequence). The CDR3 DNA sequence: TGTGCCAGTAGTATTGGCGGGAGGTACAGCTACGAGCAGTACTTC. Amino acid sequence: CASSIGGRYSYEQYF.

This sequence joins TRBV11-2 and TRBJ2-1, with 9 bases lining up with TRBD2. The CDR3 is made up of 17 amino acids. Looked up from germline, CDR1 is SGHAT and CDR2 is FQNNGV. With 1 base clipped from V and 5 bases from J, the junction kept 9 bases outside the gene matches. This CDR3 is CASSLVRSGSPNNEQFF. CDR3 DNA: TGTGCCAGCAGCTTAGTCCGTAGCGGGAGCCCTAACAATGAGCAGTTCTTC.

The rearrangement uses TRBV20-1 and TRBJ2-3; D is possibly TRBD1 (5 bases). The CDR3 extends over 11 amino acids. Trimming removed 4 bases from V and 4 bases from J, with 6 bases in between. Germline loops: CDR1 DFQATT, CDR2 SNEGSKA (reference sequence). CDR3 sequence (DNA): TGCAGTGCTATCAGGGCAGATACGCAGTATTTT. Translated: CSAIRADTQYF.

The rearrangement links TRBV5-4 to TRBJ2-7; D may be TRBD2 (6 bases). The V gene's germline CDR1 is SGHNT and CDR2 YYREEE (reference sequence). V was cut by 2 bases and J by 4 bases, with 19 bases left in between. The CDR3 has 16 residues. CDR3 residues: CASSFPGAGTLYEQYF. CDR3 in DNA: TGTGCCAGCAGCTTTCCTGGGGCGGGGACCTTATACGAGCAGTACTTC.

The rearrangement joins TRBV12-5 to TRBJ1-2, with 8 bases identical to TRBD1. V shed 1 base, J shed 6 bases, and the junction held 4 bases outside the gene matches. The CDR3 covers 14 residues. Germline CDR1 LGHNT, CDR2 FRNRAP. The CDR3 DNA sequence: TGTGCTAGTGGTTTGGCCCCGACAGGGGATGGCTACACCTTC. It codes for CASGLAPTGDGYTF.

The rearrangement links TRBV9 to TRBJ1-2; 7 nucleotides match TRBD1. V shed 0 bases, J shed 0 bases, and the junction held 5 bases outside the gene matches. The CDR3 extends over 16 amino acids. Germline CDR1 is SGDLS and CDR2 is YYNGEE. CDR3 coding DNA: TGTGCCAGCAGCGTAGACTGGACAGGTTCTAACTATGGCTACACCTTC. Its translation is CASSVDWTGSNYGYTF.

The rearrangement joins TRBV6-5 to TRBJ2-1, with 12 bases identical to TRBD2. The CDR3 is 15 residues long. Germline V gene sequence: CDR1 MNHEY, CDR2 SVGAGI. Trimming cost V 2 bases and J 9 bases; bases outside gene matches: 5. The CDR3 sequence is CASSYDPSGRGEQFF. CDR3 coding DNA: TGTGCCAGCAGTTACGATCCTAGCGGGAGGGGTGAGCAGTTCTTC.

This clone was seen just once. The chain joins TRBV7-9 to TRBJ1-2; D is perhaps TRBD1 (5 bases). Germline V CDR1 and CDR2: SEHNR, FQNEAQ (reference sequence). The V gene lost 1 base and the J gene lost 4 bases, with 13 bases spanning the gap. This CDR3 region has 15 residues. CDR3 region: CASSLDGGVPYGYTF. The CDR3 nucleotides read TGTGCCAGCAGCTTAGACGGGGGGGTGCCCTATGGCTACACCTTC.

The chain uses TRBV29-1 and TRBJ1-2, with 10 positions matching TRBD1. From germline, CDR1 is SQVTM and CDR2 ANQGSEA. V was clipped by 7 bases and J by 2 bases; unmatched bases: 7. This CDR3 is 14 amino acids long. The CDR3 DNA reads TGCAGCGCCTATCCGGGACAGGGGAACTATGGCTACACCTTC. Amino acids: CSAYPGQGNYGYTF.

In this sample, this clone turned up once. V gene TRBV9 combines with J gene TRBJ1-2, with no clear D. V lost 4 bases to trimming and J lost 8 bases, with 9 bases between them. The CDR3 has 11 amino acids. Germline lookup yields CDR1 SGDLS and CDR2 YYNGEE. CDR3 bases: TGTGCCAGCAGCTCAGTGTGGGGCTACACCTTC. This sequence encodes CASSSVWGYTF. Supplemented by reference TRBV9 and TRBJ1-2, the full variable domain reads DSGVTQTPKHLITATGQRVTLRCSPRSGDLSVYWYQQSLDQGLQFLIQYYNGEERAKGNILERFSAQQFPDLHSELNLSSLELGDSALYFCASSSVWGYTFGSGTRLTVV.

This chain links TRBV7-8 with TRBJ1-5; 10 bases fit TRBD1. The CDR3 sequence is 19 residues long. Germline V gives CDR1 SGHVS, CDR2 FQNEAQ. V gave up 4 bases and J gave up 2 bases; unmatched junction bases: 14. The CDR3 reads CASSSAGTGALYRNQPQHF. DNA of the CDR3: TGTGCCAGCAGCTCAGCCGGGACAGGGGCTTTATATCGCAATCAGCCCCAGCATTTT.

The chain employs TRBV6-1 and TRBJ2-3; 9 bases match TRBD2. Germline CDR1 is MNHNS and CDR2 is SASEGT. The trim removed 4 bases at V and 4 bases at J, leaving 9 bases unmatched. The CDR3 loop spans 16 amino acids. The CDR3 nucleotides are TGTGCCAGCAGTGTAGCGGGAGTACAATGGGCAGATACGCAGTATTTT. Its protein is CASSVAGVQWADTQYF.

This chain uses TRBV5-6 with TRBJ2-7, with TRBD2 as a possible D gene (5 bases). Germline values: CDR1 SGHDT, CDR2 YYEEEE. Deletions cut 1 base from V and 6 bases from J, with 11 bases between. The length of the CDR3 is 13 residues. In DNA form, the CDR3 reads TGTGCCAGCAGCTTGATCCAGGAGGCCGAGCAGTACTTC. Its translation: CASSLIQEAEQYF.

The V and J genes are TRBV18 and TRBJ2-1; D is possibly TRBD2 (5 bases). Germline-derived CDR1 and CDR2 are KGHSH and LQKENI. The CDR3 has 15 amino acids. V lost 1 base, J lost 2 bases, and 9 bases lay in between. CDR3 DNA sequence: TGTGCCAGCTCACCACGGCGGGTGGCCTACAATGAGCAGTTCTTC. Translation: CASSPRRVAYNEQFF.

The chain recombines TRBV2 with TRBJ2-7; 8 bases agree with TRBD1. The germline V gene has CDR1 SNHLY and CDR2 FYNNEI. The CDR3 runs to 14 residues. J lost 2 bases, V lost 8 bases, and 8 bases had no gene match. DNA of the CDR3: TGTGCCAGCGGTTCCGGGACAGGAACCTACGAGCAGTACTTC. This sequence encodes CASGSGTGTYEQYF.